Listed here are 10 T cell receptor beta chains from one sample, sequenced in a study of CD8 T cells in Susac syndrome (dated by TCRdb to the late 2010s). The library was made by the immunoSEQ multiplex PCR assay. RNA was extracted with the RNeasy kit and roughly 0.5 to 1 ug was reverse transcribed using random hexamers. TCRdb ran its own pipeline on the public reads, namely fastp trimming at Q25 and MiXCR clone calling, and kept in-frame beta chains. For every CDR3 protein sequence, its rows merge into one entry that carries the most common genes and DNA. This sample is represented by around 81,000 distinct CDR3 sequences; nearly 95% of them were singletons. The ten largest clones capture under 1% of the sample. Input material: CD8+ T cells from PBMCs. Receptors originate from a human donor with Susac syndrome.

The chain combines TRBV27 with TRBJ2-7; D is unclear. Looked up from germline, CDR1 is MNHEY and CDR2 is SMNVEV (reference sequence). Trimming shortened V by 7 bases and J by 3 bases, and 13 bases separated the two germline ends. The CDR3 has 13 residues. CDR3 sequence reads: CASMTLEDYEQYF. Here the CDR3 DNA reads TGTGCCAGCATGACACTGGAAGACTACGAGCAGTACTTC.

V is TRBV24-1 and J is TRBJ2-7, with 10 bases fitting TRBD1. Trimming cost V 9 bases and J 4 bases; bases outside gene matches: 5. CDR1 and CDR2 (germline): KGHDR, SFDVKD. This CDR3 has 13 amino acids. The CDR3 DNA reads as TGTGCCACCCGACAGGGGGCAACATACGAGCAGTACTTC. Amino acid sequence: CATRQGATYEQYF.

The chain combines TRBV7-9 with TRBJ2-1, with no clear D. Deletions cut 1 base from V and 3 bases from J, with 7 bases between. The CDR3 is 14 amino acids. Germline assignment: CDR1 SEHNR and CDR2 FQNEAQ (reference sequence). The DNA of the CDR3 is TGTGCCAGCAGCTTAGGGGTAGACTACAATGAGCAGTTCTTC. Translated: CASSLGVDYNEQFF.

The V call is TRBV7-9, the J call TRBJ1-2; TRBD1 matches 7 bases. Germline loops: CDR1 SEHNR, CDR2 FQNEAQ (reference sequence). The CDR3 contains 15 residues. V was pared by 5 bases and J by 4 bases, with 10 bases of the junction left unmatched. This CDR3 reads CASSPPTGSSYGYTF. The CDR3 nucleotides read TGTGCCAGCAGCCCCCCGACAGGGTCTAGCTATGGCTACACCTTC.

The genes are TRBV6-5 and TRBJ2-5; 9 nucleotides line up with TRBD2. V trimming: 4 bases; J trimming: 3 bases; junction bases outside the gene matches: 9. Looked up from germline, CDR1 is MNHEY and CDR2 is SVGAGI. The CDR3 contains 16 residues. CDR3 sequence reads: CASSLISGGEEETQYF. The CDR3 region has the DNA TGTGCCAGCAGTTTGATTAGCGGGGGTGAGGAAGAGACCCAGTACTTC.

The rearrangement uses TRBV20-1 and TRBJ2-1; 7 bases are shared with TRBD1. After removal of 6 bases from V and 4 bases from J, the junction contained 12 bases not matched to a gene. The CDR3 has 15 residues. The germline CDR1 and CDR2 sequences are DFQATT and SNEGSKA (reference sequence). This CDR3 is CSALPRDRVYNEQFF. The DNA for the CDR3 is TGCAGTGCCCTTCCCCGGGACAGAGTTTACAATGAGCAGTTCTTC.

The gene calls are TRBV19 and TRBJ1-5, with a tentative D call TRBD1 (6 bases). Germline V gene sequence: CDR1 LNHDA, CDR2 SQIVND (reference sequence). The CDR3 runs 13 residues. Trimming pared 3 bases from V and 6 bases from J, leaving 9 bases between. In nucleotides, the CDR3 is TGTGCCAGTAGTATGTCAGGGGCTCAGCCCCAGCATTTT. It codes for CASSMSGAQPQHF. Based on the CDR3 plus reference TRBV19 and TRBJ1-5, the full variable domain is DGGITQSPKYLFRKEGQNVTLSCEQNLNHDAMYWYRQDPGQGLRLIYYSQIVNDFQKGDIAEGYSVSREKKESFPLTVTSAQKNPTAFYLCASSMSGAQPQHFGDGTRLSIL.

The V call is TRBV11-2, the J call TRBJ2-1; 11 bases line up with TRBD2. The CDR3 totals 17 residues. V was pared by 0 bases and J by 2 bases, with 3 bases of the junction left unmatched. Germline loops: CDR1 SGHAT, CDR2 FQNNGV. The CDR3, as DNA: TGTGCCAGCAGCTTAGAGTTAGCGGGGGGGCCCTACAATGAGCAGTTCTTC. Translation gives CASSLELAGGPYNEQFF.

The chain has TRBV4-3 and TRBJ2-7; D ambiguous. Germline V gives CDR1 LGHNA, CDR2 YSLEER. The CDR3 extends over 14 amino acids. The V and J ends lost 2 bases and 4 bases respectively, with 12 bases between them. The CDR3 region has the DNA TGCGCCAGCAGCCAAAGGGCCATGGGATACGAGCAGTACTTC. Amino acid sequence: CASSQRAMGYEQYF.

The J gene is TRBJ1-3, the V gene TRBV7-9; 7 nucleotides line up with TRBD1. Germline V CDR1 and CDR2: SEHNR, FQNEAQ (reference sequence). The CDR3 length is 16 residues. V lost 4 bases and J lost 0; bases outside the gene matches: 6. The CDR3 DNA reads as TGTGCCAGCAGCTGGGGACAGACTCGCTCTGGAAACACCATATATTTT. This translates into CASSWGQTRSGNTIYF.